This T cell receptor (beta chain) was captured by sequencing in a study of identical twins. Study conclusions and caveats: Potential partial confounding of zero-insertion analyses by invariant MAIT and iNKT cells was noted. Fewer insertions characterized abundant cord blood beta clonotypes, whereas memory repertoires showed none. Out-of-frame alpha sequences common to twins exhibited an excess of low generation probability.

This clonotype turned up a few times. Its matching antigen is unknown. It was template switching that added a universal primer site, and there were unique molecular identifiers on the cDNA. Each CDR3 protein is one row after TCRdb ran MiXCR on the 5' RACE reads. The table lists around 100,000 distinct CDR3 sequences, 5.9% of them singletons. CDR1 LNHDA and CDR2 SQIVND come from the germline V gene (reference sequence). V lost 4 bases to trimming and J lost 2 bases, with 11 bases between them. CDR3 length: 14 amino acids. The sample consisted of memory T cells sorted from blood. This TCR was recovered from a woman aged 45-60 years in good health. The V call is TRBV19, the J call TRBJ2-5; D might be TRBD1 (5 bases). The CDR3 protein is CASSKLQDQETQYF. The CDR3 region has the DNA TGTGCCAGTAGTAAACTACAGGATCAAGAGACCCAGTACTTC.